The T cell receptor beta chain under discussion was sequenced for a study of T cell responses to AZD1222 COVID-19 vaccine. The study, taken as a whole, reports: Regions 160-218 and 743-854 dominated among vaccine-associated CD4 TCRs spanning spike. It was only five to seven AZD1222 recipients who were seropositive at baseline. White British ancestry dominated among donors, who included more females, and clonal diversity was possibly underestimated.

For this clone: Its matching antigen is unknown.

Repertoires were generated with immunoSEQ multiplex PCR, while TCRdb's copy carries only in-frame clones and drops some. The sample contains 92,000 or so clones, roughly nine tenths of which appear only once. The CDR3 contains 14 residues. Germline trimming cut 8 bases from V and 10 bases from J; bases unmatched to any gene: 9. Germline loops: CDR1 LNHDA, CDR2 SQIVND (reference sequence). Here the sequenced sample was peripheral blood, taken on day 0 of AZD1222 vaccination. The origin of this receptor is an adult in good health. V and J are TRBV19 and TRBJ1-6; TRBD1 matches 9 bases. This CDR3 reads CASDQGQGRSPLHF. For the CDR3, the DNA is TGTGCCAGTGACCAGGGACAGGGCAGGTCACCCCTCCACTTT.